This TCR beta chain was sequenced during a study of CD8 T cells in ankylosing spondylitis. Study-level points and caveats: What appeared characteristic of ankylosing spondylitis blood was a TCR beta motif of several highly homologous variants. Within matched ankylosing spondylitis synovial fluid, disease-linked clones were reportedly significantly enriched. The authors found the disease-linked clones to be CD8+ and relatively rare in peripheral blood.

TCRdb passed the 5' RACE reads through MiXCR, listing each CDR3 protein once. The data show 200,000 to 250,000 distinct CDR3 sequences, roughly a tenth seen once. Germline trimming cut 0 bases from V and 4 bases from J; bases unmatched to any gene: 0. Germline V gives CDR1 DFQATT, CDR2 SNEGSKA (reference sequence). This CDR3 spans 12 amino acids. This clonotype was recorded many times. Antigen specificity is unknown. The clonotype originates from a male donor with ankylosing spondylitis or in good health (not recorded which). Sequences were obtained from blood, either unsorted or a sorted T cell fraction (not recorded which). The gene calls are TRBV20-1 and TRBJ2-7, with TRBD1 matching over 7 bases. In nucleotides, the CDR3 is TGCAGTGCTAGAGAACAGGGGTACGAGCAGTACTTC. It codes for CSAREQGYEQYF.